Presented here are 12 T cell receptor beta chains from one specimen sequenced in a study of T cells in Graves' hyperthyroidism and ophthalmopathy. Amplification yielded TCR beta CDR3 regions, with RNA transcripts as the source. First-round RT-PCR targeting the TCR CDR3 was performed with the HTBI primer set. TCRdb re-analysed the multiplex PCR reads in MiXCR, keeping a single row per CDR3 protein. The table has 800,000 or so distinct CDR3 sequences, over 35% seen once. Sample: blood. The source of these receptors is a man aged 18-30 years with Graves' hyperthyroidism.

The chain links TRBV7-9 to TRBJ1-2, with 11 bases matching TRBD1. The CDR3 extends over 15 amino acids. V trimming: 7 bases; J trimming: 8 bases; junction bases outside the gene matches: 12. CDR1 SEHNR and CDR2 FQNEAQ come from the germline V gene (reference sequence). The CDR3 here is CASTEGQGGPGGYTF. The CDR3 nucleotides are TGTGCCAGCACCGAGGGACAGGGGGGACCGGGCGGCTACACCTTC.

This clonotype was counted at least ten times. The J gene is TRBJ2-5, the V gene TRBV11-2, with 7 bases lining up with TRBD2. Germline CDR1 is SGHAT and CDR2 is FQNNGV. V lost 6 bases, J lost 0 bases, and 4 bases stayed unmatched. The CDR3 is made up of 14 amino acids. The CDR3 DNA is TGTGCCAGCAGGTCGCTAGCGGACCAAGAGACCCAGTACTTC. Translation gives CASRSLADQETQYF.

This clonotype was recorded at least ten times. The V call is TRBV7-4, the J call TRBJ1-5; D gene ambiguous. Trimming took 4 bases from V and 9 from J, leaving 10 bases between them. The germline gives CDR1 SGHVT, CDR2 SQSDAQ. CDR3 size: 12 residues. This chain's CDR3 is CASSSRLWPQHF. The CDR3 nucleotides are TGTGCCAGCAGCTCTAGGTTATGGCCCCAGCATTTT.

This clonotype was observed at least ten times. The genes are TRBV14 and TRBJ1-5, with 8 bases aligning to TRBD1. Germline CDR1 reads SGHDN; CDR2 reads FVKESK. With V trimmed by 3 bases and J by 11 bases, 3 bases remained unmatched. The CDR3 extends over 12 amino acids. This CDR3 is CASSHGQGSQHF. The CDR3 DNA reads as TGTGCCAGCAGCCATGGACAGGGCTCCCAGCATTTT.

On this clonotype: The junction shows a germline mismatch at one end, possibly a read error. This chain joins TRBV29-1 and TRBJ1-4; 10 nucleotides agree with TRBD1. The CDR3 spans 14 residues. The germline V gene has CDR1 SQVTM and CDR2 ANQGSEA. CDR3 nucleotide sequence: TGCAGCGTCAAAATGGGACAGGGGAATGGAAAACTGTTTTTT. Residues: CSVKMGQGNGKLFF.

Details on this clonotype: A read error may explain this, as a much larger clone is one base away. The chain is built from TRBV5-4 and TRBJ2-7; 11 bases align to TRBD1. Germline V lookup: CDR1 SGHNT, CDR2 YYREEE (reference sequence). CDR3 length: 14 residues. The CDR3 spells CAGSPEDRGHEQYF. DNA of the CDR3: TGTGCCGGCAGCCCCGAGGACAGGGGGCACGAGCAGTACTTC.

This chain joins TRBV29-1 and TRBJ1-1; tentatively, D is TRBD1 (5 bases). V lost 7 bases and J lost 5, with 17 bases in between. The CDR3 covers 13 residues. CDR1 is SQVTM and CDR2 is ANQGSEA in the germline V gene. The CDR3 DNA sequence: TGCAGCGGGGTTCGTGGGGCGGGAACTGAAGCTTTCTTT. Its translation is CSGVRGAGTEAFF. Combining the CDR3 with reference TRBV29-1 and TRBJ1-1 gives the whole variable domain SAVISQKPSRDICQRGTSLTIQCQVDSQVTMMFWYRQQPGQSLTLIATANQGSEATYESGFVIDKFPISRPNLTFSTLTVSNMSPEDSSIYLCSGVRGAGTEAFFGQGTRLTVV.

This clonotype was seen at least ten times. This chain connects TRBV20-1 to TRBJ1-6; 8 nucleotides match TRBD1. Trimming took 5 bases from V and 6 from J; bases not matched to a gene: 6. CDR3 size: 14 residues. CDR1 and CDR2 from the germline V gene are DFQATT and SNEGSKA (reference sequence). The CDR3 sequence: CSARADRVNSPLHF. The CDR3 region has the DNA TGCAGTGCTCGCGCGGACAGGGTTAATTCACCCCTCCACTTT.

With regard to this clonotype: It is likely a read error, because the conserved phenylalanine at the end of the CDR3 is missing. This chain links TRBV29-1 with TRBJ2-5; D is unclear. Germline loops: CDR1 SQVTM, CDR2 ANQGSEA. This CDR3 is 13 amino acids long. CDR3 in amino acids: CNVDGQTQETQYV. In nucleotides, the CDR3 is TGCAACGTTGATGGGCAGACCCAAGAGACCCAGTACGTC.

This chain connects TRBV6-1 to TRBJ2-2; the D gene could be TRBD1 or TRBD2 (5 bases each). The V and J ends lost 6 bases and 5 bases respectively, with 13 bases between them. Germline V lookup: CDR1 MNHNS, CDR2 SASEGT. The CDR3 has 14 amino acids. Here the CDR3 DNA reads TGTGCCAGCAGGTCCGGGACCGCGACCGGGGAGCTGTTTTTT. This gives the protein CASRSGTATGELFF.

This clonotype was observed a few times. The chain is built from TRBV7-2 and TRBJ1-5, with 7 bases matching TRBD1. Germline V gene sequence: CDR1 SGHTA, CDR2 FQGNSA. V shed 5 bases and J 7 bases; nucleotides not matched to a gene: 14. This CDR3 is built from 16 residues. The CDR3 here is CASSPFGAGGEQPQHF. In DNA, the CDR3 is TGTGCCAGCAGCCCCTTCGGAGCAGGGGGGGAGCAGCCCCAGCATTTT.

This clonotype was seen more than once but under ten times. The chain couples TRBV13 to TRBJ2-5, with TRBD1 matching over 9 bases. The J segment lost 0 bases and the V segment lost 4 bases, leaving 3 bases of the junction unmatched. The CDR3 is 15 residues long. Germline V lookup: CDR1 PRHDT, CDR2 FYEKMQ (reference sequence). CDR3 in DNA: TGTGCCAGCAGCTGGGGACAGGGAGACCAAGAGACCCAGTACTTC. Encoded protein: CASSWGQGDQETQYF.